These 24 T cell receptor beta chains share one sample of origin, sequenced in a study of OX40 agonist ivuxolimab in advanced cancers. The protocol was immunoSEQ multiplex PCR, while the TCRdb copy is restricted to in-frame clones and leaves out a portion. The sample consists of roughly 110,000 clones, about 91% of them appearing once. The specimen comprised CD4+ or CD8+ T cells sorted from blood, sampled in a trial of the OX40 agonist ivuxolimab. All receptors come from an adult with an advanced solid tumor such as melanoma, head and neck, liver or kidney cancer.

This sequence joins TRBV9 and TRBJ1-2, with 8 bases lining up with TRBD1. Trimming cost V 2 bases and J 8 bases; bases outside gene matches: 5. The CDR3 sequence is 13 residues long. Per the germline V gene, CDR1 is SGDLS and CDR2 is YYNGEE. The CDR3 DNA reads TGTGCCAGCAGCGTTTGGGCAGGGGGCGGCTACACCTTC. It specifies CASSVWAGGGYTF.

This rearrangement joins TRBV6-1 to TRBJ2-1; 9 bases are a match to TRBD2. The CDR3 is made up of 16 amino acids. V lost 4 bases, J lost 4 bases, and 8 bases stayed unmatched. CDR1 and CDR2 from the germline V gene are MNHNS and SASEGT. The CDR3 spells CASSGRLAETYNEQFF. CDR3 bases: TGTGCCAGCAGTGGGCGACTAGCGGAAACATACAATGAGCAGTTCTTC.

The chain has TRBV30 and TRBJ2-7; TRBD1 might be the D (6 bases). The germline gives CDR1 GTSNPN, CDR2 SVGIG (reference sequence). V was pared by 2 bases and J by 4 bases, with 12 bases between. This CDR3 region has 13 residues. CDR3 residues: CAWSSGHTYEQYF. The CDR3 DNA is TGTGCCTGGAGTTCGGGACATACGTACGAGCAGTACTTC.

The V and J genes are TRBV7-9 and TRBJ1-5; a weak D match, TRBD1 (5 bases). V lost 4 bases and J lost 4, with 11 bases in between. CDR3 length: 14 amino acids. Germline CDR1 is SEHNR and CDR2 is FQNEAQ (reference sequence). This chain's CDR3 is CASSYGTENQPQHF. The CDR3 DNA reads TGTGCCAGCAGCTACGGGACCGAGAATCAGCCCCAGCATTTT.

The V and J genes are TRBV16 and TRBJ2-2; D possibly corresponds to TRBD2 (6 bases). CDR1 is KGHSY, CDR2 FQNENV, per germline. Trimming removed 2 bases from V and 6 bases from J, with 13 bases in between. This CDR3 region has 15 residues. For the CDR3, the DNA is TGTGCCAGCAGCCAAATCGGGAGTTACGCCGGGGAGCTGTTTTTT. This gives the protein CASSQIGSYAGELFF.

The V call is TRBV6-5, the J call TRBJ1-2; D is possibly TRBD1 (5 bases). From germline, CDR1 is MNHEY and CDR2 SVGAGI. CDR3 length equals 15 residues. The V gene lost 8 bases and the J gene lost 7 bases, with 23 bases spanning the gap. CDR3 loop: CASRDRDLFIFGYTF. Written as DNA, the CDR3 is TGTGCCAGCCGGGACCGGGACCTCTTCATCTTTGGCTACACCTTC.

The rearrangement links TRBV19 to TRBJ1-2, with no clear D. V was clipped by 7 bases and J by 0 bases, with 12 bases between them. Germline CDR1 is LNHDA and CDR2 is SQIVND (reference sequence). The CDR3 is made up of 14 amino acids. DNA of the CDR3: TGTGCCAGTAAAGCGGCAGCTGCTAACTATGGCTACACCTTC. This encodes CASKAAAANYGYTF. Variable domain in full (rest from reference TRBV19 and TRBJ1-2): DGGITQSPKYLFRKEGQNVTLSCEQNLNHDAMYWYRQDPGQGLRLIYYSQIVNDFQKGDIAEGYSVSREKKESFPLTVTSAQKNPTAFYLCASKAAAANYGYTFGSGTRLTVV.

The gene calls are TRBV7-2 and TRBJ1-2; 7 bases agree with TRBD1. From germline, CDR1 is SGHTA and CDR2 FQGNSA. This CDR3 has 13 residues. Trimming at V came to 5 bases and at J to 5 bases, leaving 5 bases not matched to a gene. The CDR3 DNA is TGTGCCAGCAGCAAAGGGGGCGGTTATGGCTACACCTTC. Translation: CASSKGGGYGYTF.

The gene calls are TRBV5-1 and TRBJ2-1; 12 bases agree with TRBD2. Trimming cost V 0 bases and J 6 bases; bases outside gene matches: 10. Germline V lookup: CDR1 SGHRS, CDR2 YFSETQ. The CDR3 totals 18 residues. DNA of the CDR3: TGCGCCAGCAGCTTGGGTCGGCTAGCGGGAGGGTCATCCAATGAGCAGTTCTTC. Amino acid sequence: CASSLGRLAGGSSNEQFF.

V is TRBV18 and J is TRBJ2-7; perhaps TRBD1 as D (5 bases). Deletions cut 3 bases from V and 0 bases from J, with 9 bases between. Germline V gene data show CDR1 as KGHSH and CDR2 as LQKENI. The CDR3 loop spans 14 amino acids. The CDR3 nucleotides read TGTGCCAGCTCACCGACCGACAGCTCCTACGAGCAGTACTTC. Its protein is CASSPTDSSYEQYF. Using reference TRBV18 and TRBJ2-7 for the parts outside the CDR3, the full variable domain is NAGVMQNPRHLVRRRGQEARLRCSPMKGHSHVYWYRQLPEEGLKFMVYLQKENIIDESGMPKERFSAEFPKEGPSILRIQQVVRGDSAAYFCASSPTDSSYEQYFGPGTRLTVT.

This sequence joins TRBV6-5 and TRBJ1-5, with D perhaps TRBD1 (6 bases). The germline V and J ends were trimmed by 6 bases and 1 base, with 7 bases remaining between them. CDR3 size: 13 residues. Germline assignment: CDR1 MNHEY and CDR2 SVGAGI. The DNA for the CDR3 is TGTGCCAGCAGGCAGGGGAGCAATCAGCCCCAGCATTTT. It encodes CASRQGSNQPQHF.

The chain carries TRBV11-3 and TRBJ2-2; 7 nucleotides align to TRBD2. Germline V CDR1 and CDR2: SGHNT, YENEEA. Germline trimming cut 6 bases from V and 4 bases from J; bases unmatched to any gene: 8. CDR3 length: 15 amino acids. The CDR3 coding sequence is TGTGCCAGCAGGCGGGGGACTTCTAGCACCGGGGAGCTGTTTTTT. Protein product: CASRRGTSSTGELFF.

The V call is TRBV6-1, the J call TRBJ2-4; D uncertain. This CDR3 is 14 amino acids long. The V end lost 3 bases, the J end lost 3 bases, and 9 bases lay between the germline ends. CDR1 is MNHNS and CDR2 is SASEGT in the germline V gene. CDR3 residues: CASSDLPDKNIQYF. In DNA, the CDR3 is TGTGCCAGCAGTGATCTCCCAGACAAAAACATTCAGTACTTC.

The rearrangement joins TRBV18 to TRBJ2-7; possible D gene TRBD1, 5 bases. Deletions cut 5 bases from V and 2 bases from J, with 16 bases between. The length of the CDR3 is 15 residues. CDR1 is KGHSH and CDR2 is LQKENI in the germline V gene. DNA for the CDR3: TGTGCCAGCTCAGCGTCTGACAGAAGTCCCTACGAGCAGTACTTC. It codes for CASSASDRSPYEQYF.

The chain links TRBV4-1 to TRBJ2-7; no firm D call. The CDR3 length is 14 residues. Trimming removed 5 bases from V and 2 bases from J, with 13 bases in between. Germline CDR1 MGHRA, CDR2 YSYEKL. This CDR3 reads CASSDPSTPYEQYF. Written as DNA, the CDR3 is TGCGCCAGCAGCGATCCCTCTACACCCTACGAGCAGTACTTC.

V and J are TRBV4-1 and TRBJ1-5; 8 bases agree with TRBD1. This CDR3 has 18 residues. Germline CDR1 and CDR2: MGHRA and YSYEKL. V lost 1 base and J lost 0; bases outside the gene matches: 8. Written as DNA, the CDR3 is TGCGCCAGCAGCCAAGCGACAGGGGCCCGTTATAGCAATCAGCCCCAGCATTTT. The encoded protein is CASSQATGARYSNQPQHF.

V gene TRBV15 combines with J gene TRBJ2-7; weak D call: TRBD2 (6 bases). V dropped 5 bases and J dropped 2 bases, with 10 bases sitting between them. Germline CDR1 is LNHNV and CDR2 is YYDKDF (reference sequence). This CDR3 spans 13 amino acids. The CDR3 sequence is CATSRGKTYEQYF. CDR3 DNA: TGTGCCACCAGCCGGGGGAAAACCTACGAGCAGTACTTC.

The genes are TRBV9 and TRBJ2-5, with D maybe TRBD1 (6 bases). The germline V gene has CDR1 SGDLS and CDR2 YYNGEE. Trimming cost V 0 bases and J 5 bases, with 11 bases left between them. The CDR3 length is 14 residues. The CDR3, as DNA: TGTGCCAGCAGCGTAGTAGGGGGTCGGGAGACCCAGTACTTC. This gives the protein CASSVVGGRETQYF.

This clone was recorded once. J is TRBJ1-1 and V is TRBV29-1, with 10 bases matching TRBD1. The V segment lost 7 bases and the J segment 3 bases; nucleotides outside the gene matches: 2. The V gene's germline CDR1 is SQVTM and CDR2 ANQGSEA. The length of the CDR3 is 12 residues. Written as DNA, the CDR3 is TGCAGCGCAGGGACAGGGGACACTGAAGCTTTCTTT. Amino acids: CSAGTGDTEAFF.

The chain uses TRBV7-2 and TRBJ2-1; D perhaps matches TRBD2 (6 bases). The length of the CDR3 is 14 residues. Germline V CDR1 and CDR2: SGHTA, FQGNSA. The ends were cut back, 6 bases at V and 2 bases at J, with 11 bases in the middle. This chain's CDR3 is CASSRLGTYNEQFF. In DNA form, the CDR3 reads TGTGCCAGCAGTCGACTAGGCACCTACAATGAGCAGTTCTTC.

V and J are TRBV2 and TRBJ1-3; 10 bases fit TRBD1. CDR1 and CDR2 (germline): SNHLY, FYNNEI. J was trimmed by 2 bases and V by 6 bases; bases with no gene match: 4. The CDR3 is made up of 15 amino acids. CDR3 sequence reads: CASRSGTGAGNTIYF. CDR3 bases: TGTGCCAGCAGGTCCGGGACAGGGGCTGGAAACACCATATATTTT. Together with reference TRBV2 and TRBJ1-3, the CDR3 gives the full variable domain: EPEVTQTPSHQVTQMGQEVILRCVPISNHLYFYWYRQILGQKVEFLVSFYNNEISEKSEIFDDQFSVERPDGSNFTLKIRSTKLEDSAMYFCASRSGTGAGNTIYFGEGSWLTVV.

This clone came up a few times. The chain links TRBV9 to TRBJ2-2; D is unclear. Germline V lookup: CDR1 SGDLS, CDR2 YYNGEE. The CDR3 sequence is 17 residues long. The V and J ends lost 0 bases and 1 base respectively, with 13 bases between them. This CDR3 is CASSVDLRRGNTGELFF. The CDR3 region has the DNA TGTGCCAGCAGCGTAGATCTACGACGAGGGAACACCGGGGAGCTGTTTTTT. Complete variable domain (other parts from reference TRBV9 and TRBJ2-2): DSGVTQTPKHLITATGQRVTLRCSPRSGDLSVYWYQQSLDQGLQFLIQYYNGEERAKGNILERFSAQQFPDLHSELNLSSLELGDSALYFCASSVDLRRGNTGELFFGEGSRLTVL.

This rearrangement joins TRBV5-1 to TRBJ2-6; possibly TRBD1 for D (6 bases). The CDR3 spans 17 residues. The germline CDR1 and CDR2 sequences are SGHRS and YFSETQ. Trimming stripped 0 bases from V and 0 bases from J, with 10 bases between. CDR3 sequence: CASSLGDTSSGANVLTF. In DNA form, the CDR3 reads TGCGCCAGCAGCTTGGGGGACACCTCCTCTGGGGCCAACGTCCTGACTTTC.

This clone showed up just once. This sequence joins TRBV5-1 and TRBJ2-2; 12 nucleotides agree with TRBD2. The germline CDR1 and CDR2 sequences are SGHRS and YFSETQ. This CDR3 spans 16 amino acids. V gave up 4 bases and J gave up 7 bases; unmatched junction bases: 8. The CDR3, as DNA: TGCGCCAGCAGCCAACCGACTAGCGGGAGTATCGGGGAGCTGTTTTTT. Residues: CASSQPTSGSIGELFF. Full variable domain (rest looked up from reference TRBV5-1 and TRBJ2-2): KAGVTQTPRYLIKTRGQQVTLSCSPISGHRSVSWYQQTPGQGLQFLFEYFSETQRNKGNFPGRFSGRQFSNSRSEMNVSTLELGDSALYLCASSQPTSGSIGELFFGEGSRLTVL.